This entry is about one T cell receptor (beta chain). No antigen is known for it. The J segment lost 6 bases and the V segment lost 5 bases, leaving 5 bases of the junction unmatched. In germline, CDR1 is MNHEY, CDR2 SMNVEV (reference sequence). The CDR3 runs to 15 residues. The data belong to a study of shared clonotypes between healthy human individuals. Here immunoSEQ multiplex PCR was the method, and the copy in TCRdb shows in-frame clones only, minus some. This sample has about 2.4 million clones, with 90% to 95% found just once. General study findings and limits: What naive subsets generally showed was a larger estimated richness than memory subsets showed.

This TCR derives from a man aged 18 to 29 in good health. Some clones in this sample may be carry-over from other donors' samples. The sequencing input was naive CD4+ T cells from PBMCs. Subset indicated: CD45RA+ positively selected. This sequence joins TRBV27 and TRBJ2-5; TRBD2 matches 14 bases. In DNA, the CDR3 is TGTGCCAGCAGTGGGAGGACTAGCGGGAGGCAGACCCAGTACTTC. It is translated as CASSGRTSGRQTQYF.